This record looks at one T cell receptor (beta chain) sequence and its context. The antigen remains undetermined. The germline V gene has CDR1 MDHEN and CDR2 SYDVKM. Trimming pared 8 bases from V and 7 bases from J, leaving 11 bases between. The CDR3 is made up of 12 amino acids. 13 Jbeta primers and 60 Vbeta primers were used for the PCR. The table came from immunoSEQ multiplex PCR; TCRdb's copy has only in-frame clones and leaves some out. The data contain fewer than 250,000 clones, roughly 83% of them singletons. The record originates from a study of cytomegalovirus exposure and HLA in healthy donors. Study findings and constraints: Prior analysis indicated that the majority of TCR beta V segments exhibited productivity approximately 87% or approximately 30% of the time.

The sequence came from a woman between 45 and 65 years old in good health and CMV-seronegative. Sequenced input: PBMCs. This chain joins TRBV28 and TRBJ2-2; TRBD2 is a possible D gene (5 bases). CDR3 bases: TGTGCCAGCCTAGGGCGGGTCGGGGAGCTGTTTTTT. Amino acids: CASLGRVGELFF.